Shown below are 29 T cell receptor beta chains from a single sample sequenced in a study of Ad26.COV2.S vaccination and SARS-CoV-2 variants. Documented treatment: about 20 received Ad26.COV2.S at low or high dose, single or two shots; 5 received placebo; per-sample allocation not given. Day 63 after the first injection of vaccine or placebo was the sampling time. Libraries were prepared by immunoSEQ multiplex PCR; TCRdb keeps only in-frame clonotypes and omits some of them. The sample contains 300,000 to 400,000 clones, approximately 86% of which appear only once. Sequences were derived from peripheral blood, sampled in a trial of Ad26.COV2.S vaccine versus placebo. The source is a person aged 18-60 years who received the Ad26.COV2.S COVID-19 vaccine or a placebo.

This clone turned up a few times. The gene calls are TRBV7-6 and TRBJ1-1; unclear D gene. V lost 5 bases and J lost 4, with 14 bases in between. CDR1 is SGHVS and CDR2 is FNYEAQ in the germline V gene. The CDR3 is 14 amino acids. The CDR3 region is CASSPRMGVTEAFF. CDR3 nucleotide sequence: TGTGCCAGCAGCCCTAGAATGGGTGTCACTGAAGCTTTCTTT.

This clone was observed a handful of times. The sample has other DNA sequences that encode this CDR3 too. This chain joins TRBV5-1 and TRBJ2-5; D gene unclear. The V gene's germline CDR1 is SGHRS and CDR2 YFSETQ. With 3 bases removed from V and 0 bases from J, the gap between germline ends came to 0 bases. The length of the CDR3 is 11 residues. The CDR3: CASSYQETQYF. The CDR3 DNA reads TGCGCCAGCAGCTACCAAGAGACCCAGTACTTC.

The rearrangement uses TRBV12-3 or TRBV12-4 and TRBJ1-2; 8 bases agree with TRBD1. The length of the CDR3 is 13 residues. The trim removed 6 bases at V and 2 bases at J, leaving 2 bases unmatched. CDR3 coding DNA: TGTGCCAGCAGACAGGGGGAGAACTATGGCTACACCTTC. It specifies CASRQGENYGYTF.

This sequence joins TRBV19 and TRBJ1-1; D unresolved. CDR1 is LNHDA and CDR2 is SQIVND in the germline V gene (reference sequence). The CDR3 is made up of 16 amino acids. V lost 5 bases and J lost 4, with 20 bases in between. This chain's CDR3 is CASSPLGRILGTEAFF. The CDR3 bases are TGTGCCAGTAGTCCTCTAGGCAGGATCTTAGGCACTGAAGCTTTCTTT.

This clone has just one count. J is TRBJ1-2 and V is TRBV5-1, with D possibly being TRBD1 (6 bases). Trimming pared 4 bases from V and 0 bases from J, leaving 10 bases between. Germline CDR1 is SGHRS and CDR2 is YFSETQ. The CDR3 totals 14 residues. CDR3 residues: CASSRGLANYGYTF. The CDR3 DNA reads TGCGCCAGCAGCCGGGGGCTCGCTAACTATGGCTACACCTTC.

The chain carries TRBV5-1 and TRBJ2-3; the D gene is possibly TRBD1 (6 bases). Germline CDR1 is SGHRS and CDR2 is YFSETQ. Trimming took off 4 bases at V and 0 bases at J, with 12 bases between the two ends. CDR3 size: 15 residues. Here the CDR3 DNA reads TGCGCCAGCAGCCCCTGGACAGCTAGCACAGATACGCAGTATTTT. It yields the protein CASSPWTASTDTQYF.

The gene calls are TRBV5-1 and TRBJ2-3, with 10 bases aligning to TRBD2. J lost 2 bases, V lost 4 bases, and 4 bases had no gene match. CDR3 size: 15 residues. Germline CDR1 SGHRS, CDR2 YFSETQ. CDR3 residues: CASSELAGYTDTQYF. CDR3 nucleotides: TGCGCCAGCAGCGAACTAGCGGGGTACACAGATACGCAGTATTTT.

The V call is TRBV5-4, the J call TRBJ2-5, with D unresolved. Germline V CDR1 and CDR2: SGHNT, YYREEE (reference sequence). This CDR3 region has 12 residues. The V and J ends lost 2 bases and 5 bases respectively, with 7 bases between them. The CDR3 here is CASSFFGETQYF. The CDR3, as DNA: TGTGCCAGCAGCTTCTTCGGGGAGACCCAGTACTTC.

This chain uses TRBV28 with TRBJ2-7; D is possibly TRBD1 (6 bases). V shed 7 bases and J shed 1 base, with 11 bases lying between them. This CDR3 comprises 13 residues. Germline V gene sequence: CDR1 MDHEN, CDR2 SYDVKM. CDR3 in DNA: TGTGCCAGCATGGACAGTTCATCCTACGAGCAGTACTTC. Translated, it gives CASMDSSSYEQYF.

The rearrangement uses TRBV6-1 and TRBJ2-3; D remains ambiguous. From germline, CDR1 is MNHNS and CDR2 SASEGT. Trimming pared 2 bases from V and 1 base from J, leaving 22 bases between. This CDR3 is 19 amino acids long. The DNA for the CDR3 is TGTGCCAGCAGTGAATCCACAATTAGTGAGTCTTTGGGCACAGATACGCAGTATTTT. It is translated as CASSESTISESLGTDTQYF.

The V gene is TRBV15, the J gene TRBJ2-3; D is unclear. V shed 6 bases and J shed 2 bases, with 6 bases lying between them. The germline V gene encodes CDR1 LNHNV and CDR2 YYDKDF (reference sequence). CDR3 length: 12 residues. The CDR3 reads CATRGSTDTQYF. The CDR3 DNA is TGTGCCACCAGGGGGTCCACAGATACGCAGTATTTT.

This sequence joins TRBV28 and TRBJ2-3, with 7 positions matching TRBD1. V trimming: 0 bases; J trimming: 5 bases; junction bases outside the gene matches: 14. This CDR3 comprises 18 residues. CDR1 is MDHEN and CDR2 is SYDVKM in the germline V gene. The CDR3 DNA is TGTGCCAGCAGTTTATGGGGTCGACAGGGAATAGCACAAGATACGCAGTATTTT. Protein sequence: CASSLWGRQGIAQDTQYF.

In its sample, this clone was seen once. The chain combines TRBV5-1 with TRBJ1-1, with 7 bases aligning to TRBD1. Losses at the gene ends were 0 bases for V and 3 bases for J; bases not matched to a gene: 2. Germline values: CDR1 SGHRS, CDR2 YFSETQ. The length of the CDR3 is 14 residues. CDR3 coding DNA: TGCGCCAGCAGCTTGGTTACAGGGGACACTGAAGCTTTCTTT. Protein: CASSLVTGDTEAFF.

The CDR3: CASSLRLANTGELFF. DNA for the CDR3: TGCGCCAGCAGCTTGCGGCTAGCGAACACCGGGGAGCTGTTTTTT. V is TRBV5-1 and J is TRBJ2-2; no firm D call. With 1 base removed from V and 0 bases from J, the gap between germline ends came to 7 bases. The CDR3 totals 15 residues. The germline gives CDR1 SGHRS, CDR2 YFSETQ.

The rearrangement uses TRBV5-5 and TRBJ1-1, with D uncertain. V was shortened by 6 bases and J by 1 base, with 13 bases between the two germline ends. The CDR3 has 14 residues. The germline gives CDR1 SGHKS, CDR2 YYEKEE (reference sequence). CDR3 amino acids: CASTIGRTNTEAFF. CDR3 DNA sequence: TGTGCCAGCACCATTGGACGTACGAACACTGAAGCTTTCTTT.

The chain combines TRBV28 with TRBJ2-7, with a tentative D call TRBD1 (6 bases). V lost 3 bases to trimming and J lost 4 bases, with 13 bases between them. Germline CDR1 is MDHEN and CDR2 is SYDVKM. CDR3 length: 14 amino acids. The CDR3 DNA reads TGTGCCAGCAGTTTGGGGGCTTACGGTTACGAGCAGTACTTC. Its translation is CASSLGAYGYEQYF.

The gene calls are TRBV12-3 or TRBV12-4 and TRBJ2-1; D is unclear. CDR3 size: 13 residues. Trimming shortened V by 6 bases and J by 7 bases, and 13 bases separated the two germline ends. CDR3 amino acids: CASSPRQLNEQFF. For the CDR3, the DNA is TGTGCCAGCAGCCCGCGCCAGCTTAATGAGCAGTTCTTC.

This rearrangement joins TRBV7-2 to TRBJ2-1; 11 bases line up with TRBD2. V shed 2 bases and J 2 bases; nucleotides not matched to a gene: 8. Looked up from germline, CDR1 is SGHTA and CDR2 is FQGNSA. This CDR3 comprises 18 residues. CDR3 sequence (DNA): TGTGCCAGCAGCTTATTCTTAGCGGGGGGGCTGCCCTACAATGAGCAGTTCTTC. This sequence encodes CASSLFLAGGLPYNEQFF.

The chain combines TRBV28 with TRBJ1-2; D is unclear. V shed 6 bases and J shed 6 bases, with 11 bases lying between them. The CDR3 runs to 12 residues. CDR1 and CDR2 (germline): MDHEN, SYDVKM. The CDR3 DNA reads as TGTGCCAGCAGCGGAGTAACAGATGGCTACACCTTC. Encoded protein: CASSGVTDGYTF.

This clone was recorded a few times. This chain joins TRBV6-1 and TRBJ2-1, with D tentatively TRBD2 (5 bases). V gave up 1 base and J gave up 0 bases, with 10 bases separating them. The germline V gene encodes CDR1 MNHNS and CDR2 SASEGT. CDR3 length: 16 residues. The CDR3 nucleotides read TGTGCCAGCAGTGAAGTGAGAGGAGGCTCCTACAATGAGCAGTTCTTC. It translates to CASSEVRGGSYNEQFF.

A remark on this clone: The sample has other DNA sequences that encode this CDR3 too. This chain uses TRBV3-1 (or the pseudogene TRBV3-2) with TRBJ1-5; no clear D. The V and J ends lost 0 bases and 3 bases respectively, with 3 bases between them. This CDR3 has 13 amino acids. Germline lookup yields CDR1 LGHDT and CDR2 YNNKEL (reference sequence). CDR3 coding DNA: TGTGCCAGCAGCCAAGATCCCAATCAGCCCCAGCATTTT. Protein product: CASSQDPNQPQHF.

This sequence joins TRBV28 and TRBJ1-2; TRBD1 matches 7 bases. The germline CDR1 and CDR2 sequences are MDHEN and SYDVKM. Trimming removed 5 bases from V and 4 bases from J; junction bases left unmatched: 7. The CDR3 length is 14 residues. DNA of the CDR3: TGTGCCAGCAGTGGGACCGGGACAGCCTATGGCTACACCTTC. Protein: CASSGTGTAYGYTF.

The CDR3 region has the DNA TGTGCCAGCAGCCGACAGGGGATTACTAATGAAAAACTGTTTTTT. Its translation is CASSRQGITNEKLFF. The rearrangement links TRBV7-9 to TRBJ1-4; TRBD1 aligns across 8 bases. The junction had 4 bases not matched to a gene; V was cut back by 5 bases and J by 2 bases. CDR1 is SEHNR and CDR2 is FQNEAQ in the germline V gene (reference sequence). The CDR3 covers 15 residues.

The V gene is TRBV10-3, the J gene TRBJ2-3; the match to TRBD1 covers 7 bases. The germline gives CDR1 ENHRY, CDR2 SYGVKD. The CDR3 runs 15 residues. With V trimmed by 6 bases and J by 3 bases, 9 bases remained unmatched. The DNA for the CDR3 is TGTGCCATCAGGGGGACAGATGGCGGTACAGATACGCAGTATTTT. Encoded protein: CAIRGTDGGTDTQYF.

The chain links TRBV2 to TRBJ1-2; D gene unclear. The CDR3 contains 14 residues. V shed 2 bases and J shed 1 base, with 8 bases lying between them. The germline CDR1 and CDR2 sequences are SNHLY and FYNNEI. CDR3 sequence: CASSEQRVNYGYTF. In nucleotides, the CDR3 is TGTGCCAGCAGTGAACAAAGGGTTAACTATGGCTACACCTTC.

The gene calls are TRBV5-1 and TRBJ2-7, with D perhaps assigned TRBD1 or TRBD2 (6 bases each). The CDR3 has 15 amino acids. V was shortened by 0 bases and J by 4 bases, with 14 bases between the two germline ends. Germline loops: CDR1 SGHRS, CDR2 YFSETQ. The CDR3 nucleotides read TGCGCCAGCAGCTTGGTGGAGGGGGAGGCTTACGAGCAGTACTTC. Protein sequence: CASSLVEGEAYEQYF.

The rearrangement links TRBV9 to TRBJ1-5, with 8 nucleotides matching TRBD1. CDR1 SGDLS and CDR2 YYNGEE come from the germline V gene. V lost 3 bases and J lost 0; bases outside the gene matches: 5. The CDR3 consists of 16 residues. The chain's CDR3 is CASSAGTGHSNQPQHF. In nucleotides, the CDR3 is TGTGCCAGCAGCGCGGGGACAGGCCATAGCAATCAGCCCCAGCATTTT.

The J gene is TRBJ2-3, the V gene TRBV14; the D is unclear. CDR1 and CDR2 (germline): SGHDN, FVKESK. This CDR3 is 15 amino acids long. The V and J ends lost 1 base and 4 bases respectively, with 12 bases between them. The CDR3: CASSQVLSKADTQYF. The DNA for the CDR3 is TGTGCCAGCAGCCAAGTTTTAAGTAAAGCAGATACGCAGTATTTT.

This clone was counted once. This rearrangement joins TRBV5-1 to TRBJ1-1; D is uncertain. Trimming stripped 4 bases from V and 1 base from J, with 17 bases between. Germline loops: CDR1 SGHRS, CDR2 YFSETQ. This CDR3 comprises 16 residues. As DNA, the CDR3 is TGCGCCAGCAGCCTGCTTATCGGACTGCCGAACACTGAAGCTTTCTTT. As protein: CASSLLIGLPNTEAFF. Variable domain in full (rest from reference TRBV5-1 and TRBJ1-1): KAGVTQTPRYLIKTRGQQVTLSCSPISGHRSVSWYQQTPGQGLQFLFEYFSETQRNKGNFPGRFSGRQFSNSRSEMNVSTLELGDSALYLCASSLLIGLPNTEAFFGQGTRLTVV.